Below, 5 T cell receptor beta chains from the same sample are listed, as sequenced in a study of blood T cell repertoires in COVID-19. Libraries were prepared by immunoSEQ multiplex PCR; TCRdb keeps only in-frame clonotypes and omits some of them. Of approximately 90,000 clones in the sample, about nine tenths were seen once. Sequencing input: peripheral blood. These receptor sequences come from a man aged 45-65 years with acute or convalescent COVID-19.

The sample holds one count of this clone. V gene TRBV6-2 or TRBV6-3 combines with J gene TRBJ2-5; D might be TRBD1 (6 bases). V was shortened by 1 base and J by 3 bases, with 12 bases between the two germline ends. The CDR3 length is 15 residues. Germline CDR1 reads MNHEY; CDR2 reads SVGEGT. The CDR3 region is CASSYFRGKKETQYF. In nucleotides, the CDR3 is TGTGCCAGCAGTTACTTCAGGGGAAAAAAAGAGACCCAGTACTTC.

The genes are TRBV28 and TRBJ1-3; TRBD1 is a possible D gene (5 bases). Germline loops: CDR1 MDHEN, CDR2 SYDVKM. V gave up 4 bases and J gave up 8 bases, with 9 bases separating them. This CDR3 region has 12 residues. The CDR3 sequence: CASSSGRHTIYF. CDR3 DNA: TGTGCCAGCAGTTCAGGGCGGCACACCATATATTTT.

This chain joins TRBV7-9 and TRBJ2-3; 7 bases are a match to TRBD2. Germline V gene data show CDR1 as SEHNR and CDR2 as FQNEAQ (reference sequence). V was clipped by 7 bases and J by 2 bases; unmatched bases: 12. The CDR3 totals 16 residues. The CDR3 sequence is CASINTRRGITDTQYF. CDR3 nucleotide sequence: TGTGCCAGCATCAATACCAGGCGGGGGATCACAGATACGCAGTATTTT.

A single count supports this clone. J is TRBJ2-7 and V is TRBV2; perhaps TRBD2 as D (6 bases). CDR1 is SNHLY and CDR2 is FYNNEI in the germline V gene. Trimming shortened V by 3 bases and J by 5 bases, and 11 bases separated the two germline ends. The CDR3 has 13 amino acids. CDR3 region: CASSDWGVNEQYF. CDR3 in DNA: TGTGCCAGCAGTGACTGGGGGGTCAACGAGCAGTACTTC.

This rearrangement joins TRBV4-2 to TRBJ1-6, with a weak D call TRBD1 (5 bases). Trimming left V 0 bases short and J 10 bases short, with 22 bases between. The CDR3 contains 18 residues. Germline CDR1 LGHNA, CDR2 YNFKEQ. The CDR3 loop is CASSQDWGLSGAISPLHF. CDR3 nucleotides: TGTGCCAGCAGCCAAGATTGGGGGTTGAGCGGGGCCATATCACCCCTCCACTTT.